This entry lists 15 T cell receptor beta chains sequenced from one sample in a study of cytomegalovirus exposure and HLA in healthy donors. PCR was performed using 60 Vbeta and 13 Jbeta primers. The repertoire was sequenced with immunoSEQ multiplex PCR; TCRdb's copy has only in-frame clones and lacks some. The sample lists 95,000 to 100,000 clones, roughly 71% seen once, with more than 9% in the top ten. Sequencing was carried out using PBMCs. The source is a man aged 45-65 years in good health and CMV-seronegative.

The chain is built from TRBV4-1 and TRBJ1-2; 7 nucleotides agree with TRBD1. Per the germline V gene, CDR1 is MGHRA and CDR2 is YSYEKL. The J segment lost 5 bases and the V segment lost 0 bases, leaving 6 bases of the junction unmatched. CDR3 length: 15 residues. CDR3 sequence (DNA): TGCGCCAGCAGCCAAGATGGGGACAGTTGGTATGGCTACACCTTC. The encoded protein is CASSQDGDSWYGYTF.

This clone has just one count. DNA for the CDR3: TGTGCCAGCAGTCCTACCTACGAGCAGTACTTC. This gives the protein CASSPTYEQYF. The chain uses TRBV2 and TRBJ2-7; D remains ambiguous. Germline V gene sequence: CDR1 SNHLY, CDR2 FYNNEI. The ends were cut back, 5 bases at V and 2 bases at J, with 4 bases in the middle. There are 11 residues in the CDR3.

This clone was counted between two and nine times. The chain uses TRBV7-8 and TRBJ2-3; D unresolved. This CDR3 contains 15 residues. Germline values: CDR1 SGHVS, CDR2 FQNEAQ. V gave up 2 bases and J gave up 2 bases, with 11 bases separating them. CDR3 sequence (DNA): TGTGCCAGCAGCTTATATCCTACCTTCACAGATACGCAGTATTTT. Amino acids: CASSLYPTFTDTQYF.

The chain carries TRBV6-6 and TRBJ2-7, with 9 bases fitting TRBD1. V was clipped by 4 bases and J by 5 bases; unmatched bases: 6. Germline V gives CDR1 MNHNY, CDR2 SVGAGI (reference sequence). The CDR3 covers 14 residues. The DNA of the CDR3 is TGTGCCAGCAGTTTGGACAGGGGCGGTAACGAGCAGTACTTC. This encodes CASSLDRGGNEQYF.

J is TRBJ1-1 and V is TRBV2, with 8 positions matching TRBD1. The CDR3 consists of 11 residues. Germline trimming cut 11 bases from V and 7 bases from J; bases unmatched to any gene: 6. The germline CDR1 and CDR2 sequences are SNHLY and FYNNEI. For the CDR3, the DNA is TGTGCCTCCTTGGACAGGGATGAAGCTTTCTTT. This sequence encodes CASLDRDEAFF.

The chain has TRBV19 and TRBJ1-3, with 7 bases fitting TRBD1. The germline gives CDR1 LNHDA, CDR2 SQIVND (reference sequence). Trimming at V came to 6 bases and at J to 0 bases, leaving 5 bases not matched to a gene. This CDR3 contains 15 residues. The DNA of the CDR3 is TGTGCCAGTAGCACAACAGGGGACTCTGGAAACACCATATATTTT. This encodes CASSTTGDSGNTIYF. Supplemented by reference TRBV19 and TRBJ1-3, the full variable domain reads DGGITQSPKYLFRKEGQNVTLSCEQNLNHDAMYWYRQDPGQGLRLIYYSQIVNDFQKGDIAEGYSVSREKKESFPLTVTSAQKNPTAFYLCASSTTGDSGNTIYFGEGSWLTVV.

This clone appeared a few times. This chain links TRBV30 with TRBJ2-7; D possibly corresponds to TRBD1 (5 bases). Trimming took off 1 base at V and 1 base at J, with 14 bases between the two ends. CDR1 and CDR2 from the germline V gene are GTSNPN and SVGIG (reference sequence). This CDR3 is built from 15 residues. CDR3 amino acids: CAWSGLGQASYEQYF. The CDR3 nucleotides read TGTGCCTGGAGTGGCCTGGGGCAGGCTTCCTACGAGCAGTACTTC.

The chain links TRBV7-6 to TRBJ2-7; 9 bases match TRBD1. Germline values: CDR1 SGHVS, CDR2 FNYEAQ. The CDR3 is 13 amino acids. V trimming: 5 bases; J trimming: 4 bases; junction bases outside the gene matches: 3. The CDR3 sequence is CASSATGGYEQYF. CDR3 nucleotides: TGTGCCAGCAGCGCGACAGGGGGTTACGAGCAGTACTTC. The complete variable domain, with remaining parts taken from reference TRBV7-6 and TRBJ2-7, reads GAGVSQSPRYKVTKRGQDVALRCDPISGHVSLYWYRQALGQGPEFLTYFNYEAQQDKSGLPNDRFSAERPEGSISTLTIQRTEQRDSAMYRCASSATGGYEQYFGPGTRLTVT.

This sequence joins TRBV7-6 and TRBJ1-2; 7 positions agree with TRBD1. The CDR3 loop spans 16 amino acids. The germline gives CDR1 SGHVS, CDR2 FNYEAQ. V was clipped by 5 bases and J by 2 bases; unmatched bases: 11. DNA of the CDR3: TGTGCCAGCAGCCCACTCCCGACAGGGTCAAACTATGGCTACACCTTC. Residues: CASSPLPTGSNYGYTF. The full variable domain, rest sourced from reference TRBV7-6 and TRBJ1-2, is GAGVSQSPRYKVTKRGQDVALRCDPISGHVSLYWYRQALGQGPEFLTYFNYEAQQDKSGLPNDRFSAERPEGSISTLTIQRTEQRDSAMYRCASSPLPTGSNYGYTFGSGTRLTVV.

This chain links TRBV15 with TRBJ2-3; 7 nucleotides agree with TRBD1. Germline CDR1 LNHNV, CDR2 YYDKDF (reference sequence). V lost 1 base and J lost 9; bases outside the gene matches: 10. The CDR3 loop spans 15 amino acids. CDR3 nucleotide sequence: TGTGCCACCAGCAGAGGCGACAGGGATTCTGGGACGCAGTATTTT. It yields the protein CATSRGDRDSGTQYF.

The genes are TRBV7-8 and TRBJ1-6; D is uncertain. This CDR3 has 13 amino acids. The V end was cut by 3 bases, the J end by 8 bases, with 8 bases between. CDR1 is SGHVS and CDR2 is FQNEAQ in the germline V gene. The CDR3 loop is CASSFTEDSPLHF. Here the CDR3 DNA reads TGTGCCAGCAGCTTCACGGAGGATTCACCCCTCCACTTT. The full variable domain, its missing parts supplied by reference TRBV7-8 and TRBJ1-6, is GAGVSQSPRYKVAKRGQDVALRCDPISGHVSLFWYQQALGQGPEFLTYFQNEAQLDKSGLPSDRFFAERPEGSVSTLKIQRTQQEDSAVYLCASSFTEDSPLHFGNGTRLTVT.

The rearrangement links TRBV7-2 to TRBJ1-1; tentative D call: TRBD1 (6 bases). The germline gives CDR1 SGHTA, CDR2 FQGNSA. V was trimmed by 5 bases and J by 0 bases, leaving 13 bases between them. This CDR3 region has 15 residues. CDR3 residues: CASSRRTALNTEAFF. The CDR3 nucleotides are TGTGCCAGCAGCCGACGGACAGCCTTGAACACTGAAGCTTTCTTT.

The chain links TRBV18 to TRBJ2-5, with 8 bases fitting TRBD2. The ends lost 0 bases at V and 4 bases at J; junction bases unmatched: 4. CDR3 length: 15 residues. Germline CDR1 and CDR2: KGHSH and LQKENI. The CDR3 spells CASSPPSGGRETQYF. CDR3 nucleotide sequence: TGTGCCAGCTCACCACCCTCGGGGGGGCGAGAGACCCAGTACTTC.

The V and J genes are TRBV29-1 and TRBJ2-7; 7 nucleotides agree with TRBD1. The germline gives CDR1 SQVTM, CDR2 ANQGSEA. The length of the CDR3 is 12 residues. V lost 6 bases, J lost 4 bases, and 6 bases stayed unmatched. In DNA, the CDR3 is TGCAGCGTCCAAGGGGGCGCGTACGAGCAGTACTTC. This encodes CSVQGGAYEQYF.

This clone was picked up one time. Written as DNA, the CDR3 is TGTGCCATCAGTGGGGGGACAGGGGGGAATGAGCAGTTCTTC. Encoded protein: CAISGGTGGNEQFF. The gene calls are TRBV10-3 and TRBJ2-1; 11 bases map to TRBD1. Germline CDR1 is ENHRY and CDR2 is SYGVKD. V lost 4 bases to trimming and J lost 7 bases; unmatched junction nucleotides: 3. The CDR3 loop spans 14 amino acids.